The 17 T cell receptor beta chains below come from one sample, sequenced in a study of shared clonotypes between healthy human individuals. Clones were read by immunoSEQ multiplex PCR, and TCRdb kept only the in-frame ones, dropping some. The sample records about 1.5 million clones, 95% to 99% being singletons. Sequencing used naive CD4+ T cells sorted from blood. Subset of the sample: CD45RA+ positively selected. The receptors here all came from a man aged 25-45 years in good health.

CDR3 coding DNA: TGTGCCAGCAGCTTACTTCAGGGGAACTATGGCTACACCTTC. It translates to CASSLLQGNYGYTF. The rearrangement uses TRBV5-4 and TRBJ1-2; the D gene is possibly TRBD1 (6 bases). The germline V gene encodes CDR1 SGHNT and CDR2 YYREEE (reference sequence). V was trimmed by 2 bases and J by 2 bases, leaving 10 bases between them. The CDR3 sequence is 14 residues long.

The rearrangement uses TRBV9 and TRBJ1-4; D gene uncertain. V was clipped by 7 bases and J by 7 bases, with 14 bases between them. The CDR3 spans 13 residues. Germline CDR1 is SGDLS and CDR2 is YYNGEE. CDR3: CASGSARPEKLFF. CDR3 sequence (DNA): TGTGCCAGCGGGTCGGCAAGACCTGAAAAACTGTTTTTT.

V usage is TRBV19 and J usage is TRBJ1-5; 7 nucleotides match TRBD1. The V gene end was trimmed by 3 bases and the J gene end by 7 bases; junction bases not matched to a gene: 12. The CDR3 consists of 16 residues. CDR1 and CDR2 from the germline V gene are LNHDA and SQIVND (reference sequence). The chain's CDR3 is CASSINLGQVRQPQHF. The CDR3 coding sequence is TGTGCCAGTAGTATTAATCTAGGACAGGTGCGACAGCCCCAGCATTTT.

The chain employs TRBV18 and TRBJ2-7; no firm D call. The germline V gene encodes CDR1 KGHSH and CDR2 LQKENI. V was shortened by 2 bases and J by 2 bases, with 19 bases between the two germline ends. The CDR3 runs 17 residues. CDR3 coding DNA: TGTGCCAGCTCACCAGTTAGCTCAAGGGTGAGTGCCTACGAGCAGTACTTC. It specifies CASSPVSSRVSAYEQYF.

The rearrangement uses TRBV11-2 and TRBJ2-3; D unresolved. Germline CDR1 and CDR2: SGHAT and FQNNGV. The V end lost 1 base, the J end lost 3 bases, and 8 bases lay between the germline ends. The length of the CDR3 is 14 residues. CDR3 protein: CASSLGPETDTQYF. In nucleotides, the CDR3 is TGTGCCAGCAGCTTAGGGCCCGAGACAGATACGCAGTATTTT.

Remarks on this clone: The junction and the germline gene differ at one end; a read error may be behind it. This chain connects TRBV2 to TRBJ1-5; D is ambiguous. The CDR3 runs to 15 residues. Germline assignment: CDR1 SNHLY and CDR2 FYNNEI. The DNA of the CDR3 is TGTGCCAGCAGAGAAGGCCCGGGTTCAAATCAGCCCCAGCATTTT. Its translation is CASREGPGSNQPQHF.

The CDR3 nucleotides read TGCGCCAGCAGCCAAGTGGGTATAGGAATCTACGAGCAGTACTTC. It yields the protein CASSQVGIGIYEQYF. J is TRBJ2-7 and V is TRBV4-1, with no clear D. Germline CDR1 is MGHRA and CDR2 is YSYEKL. V was trimmed by 1 base and J by 3 bases, leaving 13 bases between them. The CDR3 is 15 residues long.

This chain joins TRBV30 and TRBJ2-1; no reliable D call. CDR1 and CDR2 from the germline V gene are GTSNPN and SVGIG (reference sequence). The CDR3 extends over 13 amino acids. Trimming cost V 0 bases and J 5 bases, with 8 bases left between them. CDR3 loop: CAWSVRGDNEQFF. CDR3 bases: TGTGCCTGGAGTGTACGAGGCGACAATGAGCAGTTCTTC.

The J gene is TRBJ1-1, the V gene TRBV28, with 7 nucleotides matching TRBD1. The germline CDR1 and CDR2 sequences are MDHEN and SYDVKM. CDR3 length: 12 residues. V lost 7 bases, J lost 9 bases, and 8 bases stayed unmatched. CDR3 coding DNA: TGTGCCAGCACCAGGTCGGGACAGCAAGCTTTCTTT. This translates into CASTRSGQQAFF.

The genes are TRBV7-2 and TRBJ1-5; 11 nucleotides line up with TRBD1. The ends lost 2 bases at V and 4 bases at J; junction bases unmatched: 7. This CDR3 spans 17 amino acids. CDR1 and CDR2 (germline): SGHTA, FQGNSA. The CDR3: CASSLRPGTGGNQPQHF. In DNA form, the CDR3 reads TGTGCCAGCAGCTTAAGACCCGGGACAGGGGGGAATCAGCCCCAGCATTTT.

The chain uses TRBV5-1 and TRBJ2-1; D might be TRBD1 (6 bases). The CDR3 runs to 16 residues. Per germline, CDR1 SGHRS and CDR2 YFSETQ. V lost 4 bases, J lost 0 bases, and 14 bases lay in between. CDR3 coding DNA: TGCGCCAGCAGCATCCCGGGACACCCCTCCTACAATGAGCAGTTCTTC. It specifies CASSIPGHPSYNEQFF.

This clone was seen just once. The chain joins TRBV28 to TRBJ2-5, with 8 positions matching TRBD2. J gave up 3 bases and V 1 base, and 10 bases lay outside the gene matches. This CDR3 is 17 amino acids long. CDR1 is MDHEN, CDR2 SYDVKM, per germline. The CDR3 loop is CASSLFLGGLGKETQYF. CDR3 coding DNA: TGTGCCAGCAGTTTATTTCTCGGGGGACTAGGGAAAGAGACCCAGTACTTC. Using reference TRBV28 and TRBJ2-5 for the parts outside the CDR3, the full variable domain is DVKVTQSSRYLVKRTGEKVFLECVQDMDHENMFWYRQDPGLGLRLIYFSYDVKMKEKGDIPEGYSVSREKKERFSLILESASTNQTSMYLCASSLFLGGLGKETQYFGPGTRLLVL.

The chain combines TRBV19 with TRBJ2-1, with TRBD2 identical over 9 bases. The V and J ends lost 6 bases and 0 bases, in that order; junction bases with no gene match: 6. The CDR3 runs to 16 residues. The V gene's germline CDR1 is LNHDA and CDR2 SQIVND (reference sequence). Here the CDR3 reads CASSRISGSSYNEQFF. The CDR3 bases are TGTGCCAGTAGCAGAATTAGCGGGAGCTCCTACAATGAGCAGTTCTTC.

The CDR3 sequence is CASSQDPGGRTYSYEQYF. The CDR3 region has the DNA TGCGCCAGCAGCCAAGATCCTGGCGGGAGGACCTACTCCTACGAGCAGTACTTC. This chain links TRBV4-1 with TRBJ2-7, with 8 bases aligning to TRBD2. The germline V gene encodes CDR1 MGHRA and CDR2 YSYEKL. The trim removed 0 bases at V and 0 bases at J, leaving 10 bases unmatched. CDR3 length: 18 amino acids.

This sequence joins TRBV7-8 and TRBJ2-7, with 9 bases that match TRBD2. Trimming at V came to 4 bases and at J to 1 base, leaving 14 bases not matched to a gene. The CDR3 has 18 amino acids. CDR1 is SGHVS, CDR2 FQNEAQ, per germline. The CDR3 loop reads CASSSTGAGGFGSYEQYF. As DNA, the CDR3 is TGTGCCAGCAGCTCCACGGGAGCGGGGGGTTTTGGGTCCTACGAGCAGTACTTC.

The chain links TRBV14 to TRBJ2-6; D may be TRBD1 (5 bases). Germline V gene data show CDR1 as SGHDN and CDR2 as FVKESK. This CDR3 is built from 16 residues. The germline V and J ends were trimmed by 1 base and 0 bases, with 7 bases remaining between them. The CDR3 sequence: CASSQGGLSGANVLTF. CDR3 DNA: TGTGCCAGCAGCCAAGGGGGCCTCTCTGGGGCCAACGTCCTGACTTTC.

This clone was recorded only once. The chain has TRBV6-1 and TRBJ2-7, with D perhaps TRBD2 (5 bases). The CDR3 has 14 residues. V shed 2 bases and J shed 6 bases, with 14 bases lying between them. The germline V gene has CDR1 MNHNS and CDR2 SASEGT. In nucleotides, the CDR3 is TGTGCCAGCAGTGAACGGGATATAGGGTTCGAGCAGTACTTC. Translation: CASSERDIGFEQYF.